The rows below give T cell receptor beta chains drawn from one sample of a study of early T cells in non-severe SARS-CoV-2 infection. TCRdb independently ran MiXCR on the 5' RACE reads; one entry per CDR3 protein. The table includes over 30,000 distinct CDR3 sequences, 4% to 5% detected once. Input material: whole blood. The receptors were gathered from an adult who was a healthcare worker with PCR-confirmed SARS-CoV-2 infection or an uninfected control (not recorded which). The CDR3 runs from the conserved cysteine through the conserved F or W. D genes are given only for firm matches. Rows give clone size only sometimes, using once, few, many, or a class for an expanded clone.

clone size | D gene | J gene | V gene | CDR3 length | CDR3 DNA | CDR3 protein
. | . | TRBJ1-2 | TRBV29-1 | 14 | TGCAGCGTTGAAGAGCCTAGCAGGAACTATGGCTACACCTTC | CSVEEPSRNYGYTF
many | TRBD1 | TRBJ2-1 | TRBV7-2 | 15 | TGTGCCAGCAGCTTGGGACAGGGTTTTTACAATGAGCAGTTCTTC | CASSLGQGFYNEQFF
many | . | TRBJ1-5 | TRBV10-2 | 15 | TGCGCCAGCAGTGAGTTGCAGGGCCCCCTAGAGCCCCAGCATTTT | CASSELQGPLEPQHF
many | . | TRBJ2-7 | TRBV5-1 | 13 | TGCGCCAGCAGCTTGGTAGTAGCCTACGAGCAGTACTTC | CASSLVVAYEQYF
. | TRBD1 | TRBJ2-2 | TRBV29-1 | 15 | TGCAGCGTTCACGGACAGGGGCCGTTCACCGGGGAGCTGTTTTTT | CSVHGQGPFTGELFF
many | . | TRBJ2-7 | TRBV20-1 | 12 | TGCAGTGCTCCAGGGACAATCTACGAGCAGTACTTC | CSAPGTIYEQYF
few | TRBD2 | TRBJ2-3 | TRBV7-7 | 15 | TGTGCCAGCAGCGCTAGCGGGCGATACACAGATACGCAGTATTTT | CASSASGRYTDTQYF
. | . | TRBJ1-2 | TRBV20-1 | 11 | TGCAGTGCGTGGGGGCGGAATGGCTACACCTTC | CSAWGRNGYTF
many | TRBD1 | TRBJ2-1 | TRBV20-1 | 15 | TGCAGTGCTCCTAAAGGACAGGGGGCTTGGGATGAGCAGTTCTTC | CSAPKGQGAWDEQFF
many | . | TRBJ1-2 | TRBV20-1 | 13 | TGCAGTGCTTGGGGGGGGAACAACTATGGCTACACCTTC | CSAWGGNNYGYTF
many | . | TRBJ2-1 | TRBV20-1 | 17 | TGCAGTGCTAGGGCCTCTAGGTCCTCTTTCTCCTACAATGAGCAGTTCTTC | CSARASRSSFSYNEQFF
few | TRBD1 | TRBJ2-3 | TRBV11-2 | 15 | TGTGCCAGCAGCTTAGTCTCAGGGACAGACTATACGCAGTATTTT | CASSLVSGTDYTQYF
. | . | TRBJ2-5 | TRBV28 | 15 | TGTGCCAGCAGTTTGAGCGCCCCTAACCAAGAGACCCAGTACTTC | CASSLSAPNQETQYF
. | TRBD2 | TRBJ2-7 | TRBV29-1 | 12 | TGCAGCGTTGCCAGCGGGGCCTACGAGCAGTACTTC | CSVASGAYEQYF
. | . | TRBJ2-3 | TRBV28 | 15 | TGTGCCAGCAGCCACACGATCCCTAGCACAGATACGCAGTATTTT | CASSHTIPSTDTQYF
many | . | TRBJ2-2 | TRBV11-3 | 16 | TGTGCCAGCAGCTTTAACAGGGTCGCGAACACCGGGGAGCTGTTTTTT | CASSFNRVANTGELFF
. | . | TRBJ1-2 | TRBV12-3/TRBV12-4 | 11 | TGTGCCAGCAGTGACCTCTATGGCTACACCTTC | CASSDLYGYTF
many | . | TRBJ2-6 | TRBV28 | 15 | TGTGCCAGCAGCCCCGGGAGCTCTGGGGCCAACGTCCTGACTTTC | CASSPGSSGANVLTF
. | . | TRBJ2-5 | TRBV10-1 | 13 | TGCGCCAGCAGTGATACGGTGGGGGAGACCCAGTACTTC | CASSDTVGETQYF
. | . | TRBJ1-1 | TRBV5-6 | 14 | TGTGCCAGCAGCCGAGGCAGCTCGAACACTGAAGCTTTCTTT | CASSRGSSNTEAFF
many | . | TRBJ2-3 | TRBV30 | 15 | TGTGCCTGGAGGCTCCGGGACCTGCGGCCAGATACGCAGTATTTT | CAWRLRDLRPDTQYF
. | . | TRBJ2-1 | TRBV7-8 | 13 | TGTGCCAGCAGCTCCGGACTCGCTACTGAGCAGTTCTTC | CASSSGLATEQFF
many | . | TRBJ2-7 | TRBV27 | 12 | TGTGCCTCCGGGGGCCGATCCTACGAGCAGTACTTC | CASGGRSYEQYF
few | . | TRBJ2-7 | TRBV7-6 | 14 | TGTGCCAGCAGCTTAGCACCCCAGACCTACGAGCAGTACTTC | CASSLAPQTYEQYF
. | . | TRBJ2-4 | TRBV6-1 | 16 | TGTGCCAGCGGATCGCAACAGGGTTTAGCCAAAAACATTCAGTACTTC | CASGSQQGLAKNIQYF
many | TRBD1 | TRBJ1-6 | TRBV7-9 | 17 | TGTGCCAGCAGCACACACAACGAACAGGGGGCGCATTCACCCCTCCACTTT | CASSTHNEQGAHSPLHF
. | . | TRBJ2-3 | TRBV2 | 12 | TGTGCCAGCAGTGAACTAGGGACCACGCAGTATTTT | CASSELGTTQYF
few | TRBD1 | TRBJ1-5 | TRBV2 | 13 | TGTGCCAGCAGTGGGCAGGGGGATCAGCCCCAGCATTTT | CASSGQGDQPQHF
few | . | TRBJ1-2 | TRBV29-1 | 12 | TGCAGCGTTGGTAGGGGTGACAGTGGCTACACCTTC | CSVGRGDSGYTF